The 18 T cell receptor beta chains below come from one sample, sequenced in a study of naive and memory T cell subsets. Both TRBC1 and TRBC2 were covered by a beta constant-region primer of two equimolar oligonucleotides. Nested alpha and beta constant-region primers with the SP2 primer drove four PCR rounds on ligated cDNA. Using its own MiXCR run on the UMI-ligation and nested PCR reads, TCRdb lists one record per CDR3 protein. The data hold about 82,000 distinct CDR3 sequences, with roughly 9.2% observed a single time. Sequenced input: naive CD8+ T cells from blood. The receptors were gathered from a human donor in good health.

This clonotype was counted ten times or more. V and J are TRBV2 and TRBJ2-3; D not certain. The CDR3 totals 16 residues. Germline CDR1 SNHLY, CDR2 FYNNEI. V was shortened by 0 bases and J by 2 bases, with 12 bases between the two germline ends. The CDR3 DNA sequence: TGTGCCAGCAGTGAAGCATTTGGGTCTGTCACAGATACGCAGTATTTT. It specifies CASSEAFGSVTDTQYF.

Only a few counts were recorded for this clonotype. The junction differs from germline at one of its ends, possibly a read error. The chain carries TRBV29-1 and TRBJ2-1; D is tentatively TRBD1 or TRBD2 (5 bases each). The germline CDR1 and CDR2 sequences are SQVTM and ANQGSEA. The length of the CDR3 is 13 residues. CDR3 protein: CTMGVDSDNEQFF. Here the CDR3 DNA reads TGCACGATGGGGGTAGACTCCGACAATGAGCAGTTCTTC.

This clonotype was seen at least ten times. This chain joins TRBV4-1 and TRBJ2-7; D perhaps matches TRBD2 (5 bases). The CDR3 extends over 15 amino acids. Germline V CDR1 and CDR2: MGHRA, YSYEKL. The V and J ends lost 1 base and 2 bases respectively, with 12 bases between them. This CDR3 is CASSQVGGGAYEQYF. Written as DNA, the CDR3 is TGCGCCAGCAGCCAAGTGGGCGGAGGCGCCTACGAGCAGTACTTC.

This clonotype was seen at least ten times. The rearrangement joins TRBV6-6 to TRBJ2-7, with D unclear. The ends were cut back, 4 bases at V and 5 bases at J, with 18 bases in the middle. Looked up from germline, CDR1 is MNHNY and CDR2 is SVGAGI (reference sequence). The CDR3 has 15 amino acids. The chain's CDR3 is CASSLFRPETDEQYF. The CDR3 DNA follows: TGTGCCAGCAGTTTGTTCAGGCCTGAAACCGACGAGCAGTACTTC.

Ten or more counts support this clonotype. The J gene is TRBJ2-3, the V gene TRBV4-1, with D maybe TRBD2 (6 bases). CDR3 length: 15 amino acids. Deletions cut 3 bases from V and 0 bases from J, with 10 bases between. The germline V gene has CDR1 MGHRA and CDR2 YSYEKL. The chain's CDR3 is CASSQGLASTDTQYF. CDR3 sequence (DNA): TGCGCCAGCAGCCAGGGACTGGCTAGCACAGATACGCAGTATTTT.

This clonotype came up many times. The rearrangement uses TRBV7-9 and TRBJ2-1; D is uncertain. CDR3 length: 15 residues. Germline loops: CDR1 SEHNR, CDR2 FQNEAQ (reference sequence). Trimming shortened V by 1 base and J by 3 bases, and 10 bases separated the two germline ends. Here the CDR3 DNA reads TGTGCCAGCAGCTTAGTCCGAGACAACTACAATGAGCAGTTCTTC. Residues: CASSLVRDNYNEQFF. The variable domain in full, completed from reference TRBV7-9 and TRBJ2-1, reads DTGVSQNPRHKITKRGQNVTFRCDPISEHNRLYWYRQTLGQGPEFLTYFQNEAQLEKSRLLSDRFSAERPKGSFSTLEIQRTEQGDSAMYLCASSLVRDNYNEQFFGPGTRLTVL.

This clonotype appeared many times. J is TRBJ1-2 and V is TRBV27; D is uncertain. The ends were cut back, 3 bases at V and 2 bases at J, with 13 bases in the middle. CDR3 length equals 15 residues. Germline V lookup: CDR1 MNHEY, CDR2 SMNVEV (reference sequence). CDR3 DNA: TGTGCCAGCAGTTTGTCAGCGAGGACCAACTATGGCTACACCTTC. Translating gives CASSLSARTNYGYTF.

This clonotype was seen repeatedly, ten times or more. The chain links TRBV19 to TRBJ2-1; TRBD2 matches at 10 bases. This CDR3 is built from 16 residues. With 9 bases clipped from V and 2 bases from J, the junction kept 10 bases outside the gene matches. CDR1 is LNHDA, CDR2 SQIVND, per germline (reference sequence). CDR3 sequence (DNA): TGTGCCAGCTTCTCTAGCGGGAGTTCTCCCTACAATGAGCAGTTCTTC. This gives the protein CASFSSGSSPYNEQFF.

This clonotype occurred many times. The chain uses TRBV6-1 and TRBJ1-5, with TRBD1 identical over 7 bases. The trim removed 7 bases at V and 2 bases at J, leaving 5 bases unmatched. The CDR3 loop spans 14 amino acids. Germline CDR1 MNHNS, CDR2 SASEGT. The DNA for the CDR3 is TGTGCCAGCACCAGGGGGGGCGGCAATCAGCCCCAGCATTTT. Amino acid sequence: CASTRGGGNQPQHF.

This clonotype was found a few times. The chain is built from TRBV3-1 and TRBJ2-3, with a tentative D call TRBD2 (5 bases). Deletions cut 1 base from V and 1 base from J, with 12 bases between. This CDR3 region has 16 residues. Germline V gene data show CDR1 as LGHDT and CDR2 as YNNKEL (reference sequence). The CDR3 is CASSQVSGSGTDTQYF. The DNA for the CDR3 is TGTGCCAGCAGCCAAGTGAGCGGAAGTGGCACAGATACGCAGTATTTT.

This clonotype was counted a few times. V and J are TRBV9 and TRBJ2-5, with TRBD2 matching over 7 bases. From germline, CDR1 is SGDLS and CDR2 YYNGEE. CDR3 length: 15 amino acids. With V trimmed by 4 bases and J by 4 bases, 10 bases remained unmatched. The CDR3 spells CASSFVGPGGETQYF. The DNA of the CDR3 is TGTGCCAGCAGCTTTGTCGGGCCGGGGGGAGAGACCCAGTACTTC.

This clonotype was counted many times. The chain joins TRBV29-1 to TRBJ2-3; 8 bases line up with TRBD1. CDR3 size: 16 residues. The V gene's germline CDR1 is SQVTM and CDR2 ANQGSEA. J was trimmed by 0 bases and V by 1 base; bases with no gene match: 6. The chain's CDR3 is CSVEVSGGASTDTQYF. CDR3 sequence (DNA): TGCAGCGTTGAAGTTTCAGGGGGCGCCAGCACAGATACGCAGTATTTT.

This clonotype was detected many times. The chain links TRBV7-9 to TRBJ2-7, with D possibly TRBD1 on 5 matching bases. The V gene lost 5 bases and the J gene lost 5 bases, with 16 bases spanning the gap. CDR3 size: 14 residues. Germline V gene data show CDR1 as SEHNR and CDR2 as FQNEAQ (reference sequence). The CDR3 protein is CASSASGIQNEQYF. CDR3 coding DNA: TGTGCCAGCAGCGCCTCAGGGATCCAGAACGAGCAGTACTTC.

This clonotype occurred many times. The rearrangement links TRBV6-6 to TRBJ2-6, with a possible D match to TRBD1 (5 bases). Germline V gene lookup returns CDR1 MNHNY and CDR2 SVGAGI (reference sequence). The CDR3 is 15 amino acids. V was pared by 5 bases and J by 0 bases, with 8 bases between. The CDR3 loop reads CASSQGSSGANVLTF. CDR3 coding DNA: TGTGCCAGCAGTCAGGGAAGCTCTGGGGCCAACGTCCTGACTTTC.

The chain links TRBV6-1 to TRBJ2-7; D is tentatively TRBD1 or TRBD2 (5 bases each). Germline V CDR1 and CDR2: MNHNS, SASEGT. V was trimmed by 3 bases and J by 6 bases, leaving 9 bases between them. There are 12 residues in the CDR3. Here the CDR3 reads CASSDGGREQYF. The CDR3 nucleotides are TGTGCCAGCAGTGATGGGGGACGCGAGCAGTACTTC.

This clonotype was seen ten or more times. The chain couples TRBV19 to TRBJ1-1, with unresolved D. This CDR3 region has 13 residues. Germline-derived CDR1 and CDR2 are LNHDA and SQIVND (reference sequence). Between the trimmed V and J ends, which lost 3 bases and 6 bases, there was a span of 11 bases. The CDR3 sequence is CASSIRPRAEAFF. Here the CDR3 DNA reads TGTGCCAGTAGTATCCGTCCTAGGGCTGAAGCTTTCTTT.

V and J are TRBV4-1 and TRBJ2-7; 11 bases align to TRBD2. The junction had 5 bases not matched to a gene; V was cut back by 2 bases and J by 5 bases. The CDR3 loop spans 15 amino acids. CDR1 is MGHRA, CDR2 YSYEKL, per germline. CDR3 DNA: TGCGCCAGCAGCCAACTGACTAGCGGGGCGGACGAGCAGTACTTC. Translating gives CASSQLTSGADEQYF.

This clonotype was observed at least ten times. The V gene is TRBV7-8, the J gene TRBJ1-1; unclear D gene. Deletions cut 5 bases from V and 3 bases from J, with 10 bases between. This CDR3 is built from 13 residues. CDR1 SGHVS and CDR2 FQNEAQ come from the germline V gene. CDR3 DNA: TGTGCCAGCAGCGACGGACCGTACACTGAAGCTTTCTTT. Translation gives CASSDGPYTEAFF.